These 4 T cell receptor beta chains originate from one sample sequenced in a study of T cell repertoires in Merkel cell carcinoma. Sequenced by immunoSEQ multiplex PCR; TCRdb stores in-frame clones only, minus some. The repertoire has approximately 14,000 clones, around 74% of them found once; the top ten carry 17%. The specimen sequenced was tumor tissue. These TCRs come from an adult with Merkel cell carcinoma.

A few counts support this clone. The V gene is TRBV6-5, the J gene TRBJ1-2; D is ambiguous. Germline V gene sequence: CDR1 MNHEY, CDR2 SVGAGI. The CDR3 runs 13 residues. V was trimmed by 5 bases and J by 2 bases, leaving 9 bases between them. The chain's CDR3 is CASSKDGNYGYTF. CDR3 coding DNA: TGTGCCAGCAGTAAGGACGGAAACTATGGCTACACCTTC.

This clone was counted only a few times. CDR3 protein: CASSRLPSNQPQHF. The CDR3 DNA reads as TGTGCCAGCAGTCGACTACCTAGCAATCAGCCCCAGCATTTT. This chain uses TRBV6-2 or TRBV6-3 with TRBJ1-5; no firm D call. The V gene's germline CDR1 is MNHEY and CDR2 SVGEGT. V lost 5 bases and J lost 0, with 8 bases in between. The CDR3 is 14 amino acids.

J is TRBJ2-3 and V is TRBV29-1, with D uncertain. The CDR3 loop spans 13 amino acids. Trimming removed 3 bases at V and 2 bases at J, with 9 bases between. The V gene's germline CDR1 is SQVTM and CDR2 ANQGSEA. DNA for the CDR3: TGCAGCGTTGAGTTACTCATCACAGATACGCAGTATTTT. This translates into CSVELLITDTQYF.

The J gene is TRBJ2-2, the V gene TRBV7-9; possibly TRBD2 for D (5 bases). CDR1 and CDR2 (germline): SEHNR, FQNEAQ (reference sequence). Trimming left V 6 bases short and J 0 bases short, with 11 bases between. The CDR3 loop spans 15 amino acids. The CDR3 bases are TGTGCCAGCAGTCCAGCGGTCCCGAACACCGGGGAGCTGTTTTTT. It codes for CASSPAVPNTGELFF.